These T cell receptor beta chains were read from a single sample in a study of cytotoxic CD8 clonotypes in ibrutinib-treated CLL. Assay: immunoSEQ multiplex PCR; the TCRdb copy retains only in-frame clones and omits some. Seen here are under 300,000 clones, 76% observed once, and the top ten hold approximately 5.6%. The source material was PBMCs, sampled at disease progression, from a patient treated with ibrutinib. The receptors were gathered from a human donor with chronic lymphocytic leukemia. Each CDR3 is given with its conserved first and last residue. The D gene is left open where the match is weak. A clone size is listed for some rows: how often the clone was seen (once, few, many), or a class if it is expanded.

cdr3_aa: CAISAPQDRVDSYEQYF
cdr3_nt: TGTGCCATCAGTGCCCCCCAGGACAGGGTGGATTCCTACGAGCAGTACTTC
clone_size: NA
j_call: TRBJ2-7
v_call: TRBV10-3
d_call: TRBD1

cdr3_aa: CASSLGLALGGELFF
cdr3_nt: TGTGCCAGCAGCTTGGGACTAGCGTTGGGCGGGGAGCTGTTTTTT
clone_size: NA
j_call: TRBJ2-2
v_call: TRBV11-2
d_call: TRBD2

cdr3_aa: CASSLRTGTLSSNQPQHF
cdr3_nt: TGTGCCAGTAGTCTCCGGACAGGGACACTTAGTAGCAATCAGCCCCAGCATTTT
clone_size: NA
j_call: TRBJ1-5
v_call: TRBV19
d_call: TRBD1

cdr3_aa: CATRGFRDPNNEQFF
cdr3_nt: TGTGCCACCCGAGGGTTCAGGGACCCCAACAATGAGCAGTTCTTC
clone_size: NA
j_call: TRBJ2-1
v_call: TRBV19
d_call: NA

cdr3_aa: CASTNPTYNEQFF
cdr3_nt: TGCGCCAGTACGAATCCTACCTACAATGAGCAGTTCTTC
clone_size: NA
j_call: TRBJ2-1
v_call: TRBV5-1
d_call: NA

cdr3_aa: CASSPRARTPYEQYF
cdr3_nt: TGCGCCAGCAGCCCCCGTGCGCGCACCCCCTACGAGCAGTACTTC
clone_size: once
j_call: TRBJ2-7
v_call: TRBV4-1
d_call: NA

cdr3_aa: CASSHIPSAGGNEQFF
cdr3_nt: TGTGCCAGCAGCCATATACCGTCAGCGGGAGGCAATGAGCAGTTCTTC
clone_size: NA
j_call: TRBJ2-1
v_call: TRBV7-2
d_call: TRBD2

cdr3_aa: CASSSPAAGVTYNEQFF
cdr3_nt: TGTGCCAGCAGTTCGCCAGCGGCGGGAGTGACCTACAATGAGCAGTTCTTC
clone_size: NA
j_call: TRBJ2-1
v_call: TRBV28
d_call: TRBD2

cdr3_aa: CASSEMGRRGRGRRPQHF
cdr3_nt: TGTGCCAGCAGTGAAATGGGCAGACGAGGGAGAGGGCGAAGACCCCAGCATTTT
clone_size: NA
j_call: TRBJ1-5
v_call: TRBV25-1
d_call: NA

cdr3_aa: CASSQEYTDTQYF
cdr3_nt: TGCGCCAGCAGCCAAGAGTACACAGATACGCAGTATTTT
clone_size: NA
j_call: TRBJ2-3
v_call: TRBV4-1
d_call: NA

cdr3_aa: CASSYPRLAGRNEQFF
cdr3_nt: TGTGCCAGCAGCTACCCCCGACTAGCGGGAAGGAATGAGCAGTTCTTC
clone_size: NA
j_call: TRBJ2-1
v_call: TRBV7-9
d_call: TRBD2

cdr3_aa: CASTDPDRGGAQPQHF
cdr3_nt: TGTGCCAGTACCGACCCGGACAGGGGGGGAGCTCAGCCCCAGCATTTT
clone_size: NA
j_call: TRBJ1-5
v_call: TRBV19
d_call: TRBD1

cdr3_aa: CASSPGIISNEQFF
cdr3_nt: TGTGCCAGCTCACCGGGTATCATATCGAATGAGCAGTTCTTC
clone_size: NA
j_call: TRBJ2-1
v_call: TRBV18
d_call: NA

cdr3_aa: CASSPRKGTTDTQYF
cdr3_nt: TGTGCCAGCAGCCCTCGGAAGGGCACCACAGATACGCAGTATTTT
clone_size: NA
j_call: TRBJ2-3
v_call: TRBV7-6
d_call: NA

cdr3_aa: CASSLAGTGSNEKLFF
cdr3_nt: TGCGCCAGCAGCTTGGCCGGGACAGGGAGTAATGAAAAACTGTTTTTT
clone_size: NA
j_call: TRBJ1-4
v_call: TRBV5-1
d_call: TRBD1

cdr3_aa: CASSFGANRAQYF
cdr3_nt: TGTGCCAGCAGTTTTGGGGCGAATCGGGCCCAGTACTTC
clone_size: NA
j_call: TRBJ2-5
v_call: TRBV6-1
d_call: NA

cdr3_aa: CASKLRGRVQPQHF
cdr3_nt: TGTGCCAGCAAGCTTCGGGGTCGAGTCCAGCCCCAGCATTTT
clone_size: few
j_call: TRBJ1-5
v_call: TRBV6-1
d_call: NA

cdr3_aa: CASPEKKPNTEAFF
cdr3_nt: TGTGCCAGCCCCGAGAAAAAACCGAACACTGAAGCTTTCTTT
clone_size: NA
j_call: TRBJ1-1
v_call: TRBV2
d_call: NA

cdr3_aa: CASSVESGRYEQYF
cdr3_nt: TGTGCCAGCAGCGTAGAGAGCGGAAGATACGAGCAGTACTTC
clone_size: NA
j_call: TRBJ2-7
v_call: TRBV9
d_call: NA

cdr3_aa: CASSDRGKYEQYF
cdr3_nt: TGTGCCAGCTCGGACAGGGGAAAATACGAGCAGTACTTC
clone_size: NA
j_call: TRBJ2-7
v_call: TRBV10-3
d_call: TRBD1

cdr3_aa: CASSEWLAGEETQYF
cdr3_nt: TGTGCCAGCAGTGAATGGTTGGCAGGGGAAGAGACCCAGTACTTC
clone_size: NA
j_call: TRBJ2-5
v_call: TRBV25-1
d_call: NA

cdr3_aa: CSVGTLAGGYEQYF
cdr3_nt: TGCAGCGTTGGGACCTTAGCGGGAGGTTACGAGCAGTACTTC
clone_size: once
j_call: TRBJ2-7
v_call: TRBV29-1
d_call: TRBD2

cdr3_aa: CATSREQGVSYEQYF
cdr3_nt: TGTGCCACCAGCAGAGAGCAGGGGGTCAGCTACGAGCAGTACTTC
clone_size: NA
j_call: TRBJ2-7
v_call: TRBV15
d_call: TRBD1

cdr3_aa: CASSRLAATQYF
cdr3_nt: TGTGCCAGCAGCCGACTAGCGGCTACGCAGTATTTT
clone_size: NA
j_call: TRBJ2-3
v_call: TRBV7-2
d_call: TRBD2

cdr3_aa: CASSPRLWTAEPSTDTQYF
cdr3_nt: TGTGCCAGCAGCCCCAGACTGTGGACGGCAGAACCTAGCACAGATACGCAGTATTTT
clone_size: NA
j_call: TRBJ2-3
v_call: TRBV7-9
d_call: NA

cdr3_aa: CASTEHITRQTEAFF
cdr3_nt: TGCGCCAGCACCGAACACATAACCCGACAGACTGAAGCTTTCTTT
clone_size: NA
j_call: TRBJ1-1
v_call: TRBV5-1
d_call: NA

cdr3_aa: CASSRQDEGRHEQYF
cdr3_nt: TGTGCCAGCAGCCGACAGGACGAGGGACGGCACGAGCAGTACTTC
clone_size: NA
j_call: TRBJ2-7
v_call: TRBV7-9
d_call: NA

cdr3_aa: CASSQGPIQGTGGFNQPQHF
cdr3_nt: TGCGCCAGCAGCCAGGGCCCAATTCAAGGGACAGGGGGCTTCAATCAGCCCCAGCATTTT
clone_size: NA
j_call: TRBJ1-5
v_call: TRBV4-1
d_call: TRBD1

cdr3_aa: CASSPRDSPSYEQYF
cdr3_nt: TGTGCCAGTAGCCCCCGGGACAGTCCCTCCTACGAGCAGTACTTC
clone_size: NA
j_call: TRBJ2-7
v_call: TRBV19
d_call: TRBD1

cdr3_aa: CASSLQGQGQAYEQYF
cdr3_nt: TGTGCCAGCAGTCTGCAAGGACAGGGGCAAGCCTACGAGCAGTACTTC
clone_size: NA
j_call: TRBJ2-7
v_call: TRBV27
d_call: TRBD1

cdr3_aa: CAISSGRADTQYF
cdr3_nt: TGTGCCATCAGTAGCGGACGGGCAGATACGCAGTATTTT
clone_size: NA
j_call: TRBJ2-3
v_call: TRBV10-3
d_call: NA

cdr3_aa: CASSEEVEGWRGYTF
cdr3_nt: TGTGCCAGCAGTGAAGAGGTGGAGGGTTGGCGTGGCTACACCTTC
clone_size: NA
j_call: TRBJ1-2
v_call: TRBV6-1
d_call: NA